The 30 T cell receptor beta chains in this list originate from one sample, sequenced in a study of blood T cell repertoires in COVID-19. The method was immunoSEQ multiplex PCR; TCRdb's version includes in-frame clones alone and lacks a portion of them. The table has about 170,000 clones, about 85% seen once. The sequencing sample was made of peripheral blood. All receptors derive from an elderly man with COVID-19, enrolled during active disease.

The gene calls are TRBV9 and TRBJ1-3, with no clear D. V lost 5 bases and J 4 bases, leaving 19 bases between the germline ends. CDR1 is SGDLS, CDR2 YYNGEE, per germline. The CDR3 consists of 16 residues. In DNA, the CDR3 is TGTGCCAGCAGTCTTAGACACGCACTAGGAGGAAACACCATATATTTT. Translation: CASSLRHALGGNTIYF.

V and J are TRBV2 and TRBJ1-2; TRBD1 aligns across 8 bases. Looked up from germline, CDR1 is SNHLY and CDR2 is FYNNEI. The trim removed 4 bases at V and 3 bases at J, leaving 4 bases unmatched. There are 14 residues in the CDR3. The CDR3 DNA follows: TGTGCCAGCAGTGGACAGGGGAGAGACTATGGCTACACCTTC. Its translation is CASSGQGRDYGYTF.

The chain recombines TRBV19 with TRBJ1-2; D unresolved. The V gene's germline CDR1 is LNHDA and CDR2 SQIVND (reference sequence). This CDR3 region has 18 residues. The V and J ends lost 3 bases and 2 bases respectively, with 22 bases between them. CDR3 region: CASSINGRPTIGNYGYTF. The CDR3 DNA follows: TGTGCCAGTAGTATTAACGGCAGGCCGACCATTGGGAACTATGGCTACACCTTC.

The V and J genes are TRBV7-9 and TRBJ2-7, with D perhaps matching TRBD1 (7 bases). V lost 7 bases and J lost 3, with 16 bases in between. CDR3 length: 14 amino acids. Germline V gives CDR1 SEHNR, CDR2 FQNEAQ (reference sequence). Written as DNA, the CDR3 is TGTGCCAGCACCCAGGGGGGACACTACTACGAGCAGTACTTC. It yields the protein CASTQGGHYYEQYF.

This clone was observed once. J is TRBJ2-7 and V is TRBV20-1; D gene ambiguous. This CDR3 has 11 residues. V lost 5 bases and J 5 bases, leaving 10 bases between the germline ends. Germline values: CDR1 DFQATT, CDR2 SNEGSKA (reference sequence). CDR3 region: CSARSGHEQYF. The DNA of the CDR3 is TGCAGTGCTCGATCGGGTCACGAGCAGTACTTC.

The chain joins TRBV19 to TRBJ1-1; 7 bases fit TRBD1. Looked up from germline, CDR1 is LNHDA and CDR2 is SQIVND (reference sequence). J lost 4 bases, V lost 7 bases, and 9 bases had no gene match. CDR3 length: 14 amino acids. The CDR3: CASTQTGSVTEAFF. CDR3 nucleotides: TGTGCCAGTACCCAGACAGGGTCGGTCACTGAAGCTTTCTTT. Drawing the rest from reference TRBV19 and TRBJ1-1, the complete variable domain is DGGITQSPKYLFRKEGQNVTLSCEQNLNHDAMYWYRQDPGQGLRLIYYSQIVNDFQKGDIAEGYSVSREKKESFPLTVTSAQKNPTAFYLCASTQTGSVTEAFFGQGTRLTVV.

This chain links TRBV2 with TRBJ1-5, with TRBD1 matching over 7 bases. This CDR3 is built from 14 residues. V trimming: 8 bases; J trimming: 4 bases; junction bases outside the gene matches: 8. CDR1 SNHLY and CDR2 FYNNEI come from the germline V gene. In DNA form, the CDR3 reads TGTGCCAGCGCCCCCGGGACAGTAAATCAGCCCCAGCATTTT. Amino acids: CASAPGTVNQPQHF.

The genes are TRBV23-1 and TRBJ2-4; D is possibly TRBD1 or TRBD2 (5 bases each). TRBV23-1 is recorded as an ORF, its role being uncertain. V lost 7 bases and J lost 0, with 13 bases in between. The CDR3 contains 15 residues. CDR3 amino acids: CASTQGDVAKNIQYF. CDR3 nucleotide sequence: TGCGCCAGCACTCAGGGAGACGTAGCCAAAAACATTCAGTACTTC.

The chain carries TRBV6-5 and TRBJ1-5; D is perhaps TRBD1 (5 bases). Germline values: CDR1 MNHEY, CDR2 SVGAGI. V was trimmed by 7 bases and J by 2 bases, leaving 12 bases between them. CDR3 size: 14 residues. CDR3: CASITAGGNQPQHF. The CDR3, as DNA: TGTGCCAGCATCACAGCGGGGGGCAATCAGCCCCAGCATTTT.

The rearrangement joins TRBV7-3 to TRBJ2-2, with unresolved D. CDR3 length equals 17 residues. Trimming took 0 bases from V and 1 from J, leaving 12 bases between them. The germline V gene encodes CDR1 SGHTA and CDR2 FQGTGA. The chain's CDR3 is CASSLTPDSLNTGELFF. CDR3 nucleotides: TGTGCCAGCAGCTTAACTCCCGACTCGTTGAACACCGGGGAGCTGTTTTTT. Combining the CDR3 with reference TRBV7-3 and TRBJ2-2 gives the whole variable domain GAGVSQTPSNKVTEKGKYVELRCDPISGHTALYWYRQSLGQGPEFLIYFQGTGAADDSGLPNDRFFAVRPEGSVSTLKIQRTERGDSAVYLCASSLTPDSLNTGELFFGEGSRLTVL.

The rearrangement links TRBV7-2 to TRBJ2-5; no definite D call. This CDR3 region has 14 residues. Germline V gene data show CDR1 as SGHTA and CDR2 as FQGNSA. The germline V and J ends were trimmed by 2 bases and 4 bases, with 11 bases remaining between them. CDR3 in amino acids: CASSLPARRETQYF. DNA for the CDR3: TGTGCCAGCAGCTTACCGGCTAGACGAGAGACCCAGTACTTC.

The V gene is TRBV9, the J gene TRBJ1-6; no reliable D call. Trimming took off 0 bases at V and 11 bases at J, with 15 bases between the two ends. The germline V gene encodes CDR1 SGDLS and CDR2 YYNGEE. This CDR3 spans 15 amino acids. The CDR3 nucleotides read TGTGCCAGCAGCGTAGGTCCCAGGTTAGTCGCACCCCTCCACTTT. Its protein is CASSVGPRLVAPLHF.

This clone appeared a single time. The chain joins TRBV7-2 to TRBJ1-1; D not resolved. CDR1 SGHTA and CDR2 FQGNSA come from the germline V gene. The CDR3 is 12 residues long. V dropped 5 bases and J dropped 11 bases, with 15 bases sitting between them. Here the CDR3 reads CASSPTRVRAFF. In DNA form, the CDR3 reads TGTGCCAGCAGCCCTACTAGGGTGCGGGCTTTCTTT.

The V call is TRBV5-1, the J call TRBJ1-5; TRBD1 might be the D (6 bases). The V end was cut by 3 bases, the J end by 4 bases, with 8 bases between. This CDR3 contains 13 residues. CDR1 is SGHRS and CDR2 is YFSETQ in the germline V gene. CDR3 bases: TGCGCCAGCAGCTCTCAGGGGAATCAGCCCCAGCATTTT. Translating it yields CASSSQGNQPQHF. Drawing the rest from reference TRBV5-1 and TRBJ1-5, the complete variable domain is KAGVTQTPRYLIKTRGQQVTLSCSPISGHRSVSWYQQTPGQGLQFLFEYFSETQRNKGNFPGRFSGRQFSNSRSEMNVSTLELGDSALYLCASSSQGNQPQHFGDGTRLSIL.

The V call is TRBV9, the J call TRBJ2-1, with 9 bases aligning to TRBD1. The germline V gene encodes CDR1 SGDLS and CDR2 YYNGEE. This CDR3 has 16 residues. The J segment lost 6 bases and the V segment lost 4 bases, leaving 11 bases of the junction unmatched. The CDR3 sequence: CASSIRAGQGTNEQFF. The CDR3 nucleotides are TGTGCCAGCAGCATCCGGGCGGGACAGGGTACCAATGAGCAGTTCTTC.

V is TRBV4-1 and J is TRBJ2-5, with TRBD2 matching over 11 bases. This CDR3 region has 16 residues. The ends lost 4 bases at V and 0 bases at J; junction bases unmatched: 4. Per germline, CDR1 MGHRA and CDR2 YSYEKL. The CDR3 reads CASSPSGGTYQETQYF. CDR3 bases: TGCGCCAGCAGCCCTAGCGGGGGGACGTACCAAGAGACCCAGTACTTC.

This clone was observed a handful of times. The gene calls are TRBV15 and TRBJ2-2, with D possibly being TRBD2 (5 bases). The CDR3 is 16 amino acids. V was pared by 3 bases and J by 5 bases, with 16 bases between. The germline gives CDR1 LNHNV, CDR2 YYDKDF (reference sequence). The CDR3 DNA sequence: TGTGCCACCAGCAGGGCGGGCTCGGCATGGACCGGGGAGCTGTTTTTT. This sequence encodes CATSRAGSAWTGELFF.

The chain uses TRBV19 and TRBJ1-5; TRBD1 matches 9 bases. Unmatched junction bases numbered 8, after V lost 5 bases and J lost 9 bases. CDR3 length: 14 residues. Germline V gene sequence: CDR1 LNHDA, CDR2 SQIVND (reference sequence). Here the CDR3 reads CASSSWDRARPQHF. CDR3 in DNA: TGTGCCAGTAGTTCCTGGGACAGGGCACGGCCCCAGCATTTT.

V usage is TRBV7-3 and J usage is TRBJ2-4, with 7 bases fitting TRBD2. Trimming removed 0 bases from V and 2 bases from J; junction bases left unmatched: 1. The length of the CDR3 is 15 residues. The germline gives CDR1 SGHTA, CDR2 FQGTGA. The CDR3 reads CASSLTGGTKNIQYF. For the CDR3, the DNA is TGTGCCAGCAGCTTAACGGGAGGGACCAAAAACATTCAGTACTTC. The full variable domain, completed using reference TRBV7-3 and TRBJ2-4, is GAGVSQTPSNKVTEKGKYVELRCDPISGHTALYWYRQSLGQGPEFLIYFQGTGAADDSGLPNDRFFAVRPEGSVSTLKIQRTERGDSAVYLCASSLTGGTKNIQYFGAGTRLSVL.

The genes are TRBV2 and TRBJ2-7; 9 positions match TRBD2. V lost 7 bases to trimming and J lost 2 bases; unmatched junction nucleotides: 6. CDR1 and CDR2 (germline): SNHLY, FYNNEI. The CDR3 is 14 amino acids. CDR3 DNA sequence: TGTGCCAGCAAGAGCGGGGGGACTACCTACGAGCAGTACTTC. Protein: CASKSGGTTYEQYF. Full variable domain (outside the CDR3, taken from reference TRBV2 and TRBJ2-7): EPEVTQTPSHQVTQMGQEVILRCVPISNHLYFYWYRQILGQKVEFLVSFYNNEISEKSEIFDDQFSVERPDGSNFTLKIRSTKLEDSAMYFCASKSGGTTYEQYFGPGTRLTVT.

The J gene is TRBJ1-1, the V gene TRBV7-2; 9 bases are a match to TRBD1. The length of the CDR3 is 15 residues. The germline gives CDR1 SGHTA, CDR2 FQGNSA. V was pared by 3 bases and J by 4 bases, with 6 bases of the junction left unmatched. CDR3 loop: CASSFSGTGLTEAFF. The CDR3 DNA reads as TGTGCCAGCAGCTTCTCCGGGACAGGGCTCACTGAAGCTTTCTTT.

The chain employs TRBV18 and TRBJ2-3; TRBD2 is a possible D gene (6 bases). The ends were cut back, 1 base at V and 1 base at J, with 9 bases in the middle. The CDR3 is 15 amino acids. Germline values: CDR1 KGHSH, CDR2 LQKENI. This chain's CDR3 is CASSPRTGGTDTQYF. For the CDR3, the DNA is TGTGCCAGCTCACCACGTACGGGGGGCACAGATACGCAGTATTTT.

CDR3 nucleotides: TGTGCCAGCAGCTTATTCGGGGGAAACACTGAAGCTTTCTTT. It yields the protein CASSLFGGNTEAFF. The rearrangement links TRBV11-2 to TRBJ1-1; D perhaps matches TRBD1 (5 bases). Trimming removed 2 bases at V and 2 bases at J, with 9 bases between. CDR3 length: 14 residues. The germline CDR1 and CDR2 sequences are SGHAT and FQNNGV.

The rearrangement joins TRBV7-9 to TRBJ2-3, with 7 positions matching TRBD2. Trimming took 2 bases from V and 6 from J; bases not matched to a gene: 5. This CDR3 is 14 amino acids long. Germline CDR1 SEHNR, CDR2 FQNEAQ (reference sequence). CDR3 sequence: CASSLWASGDTQYF. CDR3 coding DNA: TGTGCCAGCAGCTTATGGGCTAGCGGTGATACGCAGTATTTT.

The chain is built from TRBV2 and TRBJ1-6; TRBD1 aligns across 9 bases. The CDR3 has 12 amino acids. V gave up 8 bases and J gave up 9 bases; unmatched junction bases: 2. CDR1 is SNHLY and CDR2 is FYNNEI in the germline V gene. DNA of the CDR3: TGTGCCAGCGGGACAGGGACTTCACCCCTCCACTTT. Translation gives CASGTGTSPLHF.

The rearrangement uses TRBV5-1 and TRBJ1-4; 8 bases agree with TRBD1. The V and J ends lost 5 bases and 4 bases, in that order; junction bases with no gene match: 7. Germline values: CDR1 SGHRS, CDR2 YFSETQ. The length of the CDR3 is 15 residues. The CDR3 loop reads CASRETGGVNEKLFF. The CDR3, as DNA: TGCGCCAGCAGGGAAACAGGGGGAGTTAATGAAAAACTGTTTTTT. Drawing the rest from reference TRBV5-1 and TRBJ1-4, the complete variable domain is KAGVTQTPRYLIKTRGQQVTLSCSPISGHRSVSWYQQTPGQGLQFLFEYFSETQRNKGNFPGRFSGRQFSNSRSEMNVSTLELGDSALYLCASRETGGVNEKLFFGSGTQLSVL.

This clone was recorded a few times. V usage is TRBV5-1 and J usage is TRBJ2-7; 7 nucleotides match TRBD1. This CDR3 contains 16 residues. Losses at the gene ends were 0 bases for V and 2 bases for J; bases not matched to a gene: 8. The V gene's germline CDR1 is SGHRS and CDR2 YFSETQ. DNA for the CDR3: TGCGCCAGCAGCTTGGCTTACAGGGGCCAGACCTACGAGCAGTACTTC. Protein product: CASSLAYRGQTYEQYF.

The chain is built from TRBV4-1 and TRBJ2-3; D is possibly TRBD2 (6 bases). V was pared by 1 base and J by 2 bases, with 13 bases between. This CDR3 is built from 16 residues. From germline, CDR1 is MGHRA and CDR2 YSYEKL. CDR3 amino acids: CASSQGWRGNTDTQYF. The CDR3, as DNA: TGCGCCAGCAGCCAAGGGTGGCGGGGTAACACAGATACGCAGTATTTT.

This clone was observed once. This sequence joins TRBV4-3 and TRBJ1-4, with 9 nucleotides matching TRBD1. The J segment lost 7 bases and the V segment lost 0 bases, leaving 9 bases of the junction unmatched. CDR1 and CDR2 (germline): LGHNA, YSLEER. There are 17 residues in the CDR3. CDR3 protein: CASSQDPQGAFSEKLFF. The CDR3 DNA follows: TGCGCCAGCAGCCAAGATCCACAGGGGGCATTCAGTGAAAAACTGTTTTTT.

The chain couples TRBV6-5 to TRBJ1-2; the D gene is possibly TRBD1 (6 bases). This CDR3 spans 13 amino acids. Germline V CDR1 and CDR2: MNHEY, SVGAGI. Trimming stripped 6 bases from V and 6 bases from J, with 14 bases between. The CDR3 protein is CASRTPGHDGYTF. CDR3 coding DNA: TGTGCCAGCAGGACGCCGGGACATGATGGCTACACCTTC.